This section outlines one T cell receptor (beta chain) sequence together with its context. Its target is unknown. The investigators amplified TCR beta CDR3 regions from RNA transcripts. TCR CDR3 regions were first amplified by RT-PCR with HTBI primers. TCRdb recomputed calls from the multiplex PCR reads with MiXCR, one row per CDR3 protein. The sample has 250,000 to 350,000 distinct CDR3 sequences, around 16% seen once. The data were taken from a study of T cells in Graves' hyperthyroidism and ophthalmopathy. Germline V gene sequence: CDR1 SGHRS, CDR2 YFSETQ. Trimming stripped 0 bases from V and 2 bases from J, with 11 bases between. The CDR3 runs 16 residues. Whole-study results and caveats: From stable hyperthyroidism, ophthalmopathy was separated by a 13 V-J model.

This TCR was recovered from a man under 40 with Graves' hyperthyroidism. Sequencing was performed on blood. The V call is TRBV5-1, the J call TRBJ1-4, with D perhaps TRBD1 (6 bases). The CDR3 DNA is TGCGCCAGCAGCTTGGCAGAGGGGGGGACTAATGAAAAACTGTTTTTT. Its translation is CASSLAEGGTNEKLFF.